Following are 4 T cell receptor beta chains from one sample sequenced in a study of T cells in Graves' hyperthyroidism and ophthalmopathy. TCR beta CDR3 region amplification was performed from RNA transcripts. A first-round RT-PCR of the TCR CDR3 used the HTBI primer set. TCRdb reprocessed the multiplex PCR reads with MiXCR, giving one entry per CDR3 protein. The sample contains some 300,000 distinct CDR3 sequences, roughly an eighth of which appear only once. Specimen: blood. Receptor source: a woman aged 40 to 50 with Graves' hyperthyroidism.

The rearrangement joins TRBV19 to TRBJ2-2; possibly TRBD1 for D (6 bases). Germline values: CDR1 LNHDA, CDR2 SQIVND (reference sequence). V was cut by 10 bases and J by 6 bases, with 18 bases left in between. This CDR3 comprises 14 residues. The CDR3 DNA reads TGTGCCACCAAACCGGGACACTTGGCCGGGGAGCTGTTTTTT. Translation: CATKPGHLAGELFF.

This clonotype came up a few times. V usage is TRBV9 and J usage is TRBJ2-3; D is ambiguous. Trimming took off 1 base at V and 0 bases at J, with 6 bases between the two ends. The CDR3 is 14 amino acids. Germline loops: CDR1 SGDLS, CDR2 YYNGEE. Here the CDR3 DNA reads TGTGCCAGCAGCGTATCCGCTAGCACAGATACGCAGTATTTT. It specifies CASSVSASTDTQYF.

This clonotype was seen at least ten times. This rearrangement joins TRBV24-1 to TRBJ2-5; D uncertain. The CDR3 is 13 residues long. Germline assignment: CDR1 KGHDR and CDR2 SFDVKD. Trimming left V 5 bases short and J 1 base short, with 7 bases between. The CDR3 is CATSGGVQETQYF. CDR3 bases: TGTGCCACCAGTGGTGGAGTCCAAGAGACCCAGTACTTC.

The rearrangement uses TRBV7-9 and TRBJ2-4, with TRBD2 identical over 8 bases. The CDR3 covers 19 residues. The V and J ends lost 2 bases and 2 bases, in that order; junction bases with no gene match: 14. CDR1 is SEHNR, CDR2 FQNEAQ, per germline (reference sequence). The CDR3 region has the DNA TGTGCCAGCAGCTTAAAACGGGTCGGAGCGGGAGTGTCCAAAAACATTCAGTACTTC. It yields the protein CASSLKRVGAGVSKNIQYF.